One sample yielded the 32 T cell receptor beta chains listed below, sequenced in a study of molecular identifiers for immune sequencing clone quantification (dated by TCRdb to 2016 to 2019). Library generation was performed with PCR. TCRdb records Illumina HiSeq 4000 as the sequencer. Through fastp at Q25 and MiXCR, TCRdb rebuilt clones from the public reads, retaining in-frame beta chains. Identical CDR3 protein sequences are pooled into one entry, listed with their most common genes and DNA. In all, the sample holds 250,000 to 400,000 distinct CDR3 sequences, and 20% to 25% of those were seen once. The ten largest clonotypes hold approximately 0.83% of the sample. Input material: naive CD8+ T cells from blood, with Jurkat cell RNA spiked in. Read against the paper, the sample's cell subset or site label means: FACS-sorted CD8+CD4-CCR7+CD45RA+ naive T cells. These receptors were taken from a human donor in good health. Some libraries in this study had Jurkat cell RNA spiked in.

This clonotype was detected a few times. Germline and junction disagree at one end, which may indicate a read error. The CDR3 DNA reads TGTGCCAGCAGTTACTCACGCATCTCTGGAAGCACCATATATTTT. Translating it yields CASSYSRISGSTIYF. The rearrangement joins TRBV6-5 to TRBJ1-3; D remains unclear. Germline CDR1 and CDR2: MNHEY and SVGAGI. The CDR3 extends over 15 amino acids.

This clonotype was detected ten times or more. V and J are TRBV5-1 and TRBJ1-1; a weak D match, TRBD1 (5 bases). Germline CDR1 and CDR2: SGHRS and YFSETQ. Trimming shortened V by 4 bases and J by 4 bases, and 14 bases separated the two germline ends. The CDR3 is 14 residues long. The CDR3 region has the DNA TGCGCCAGCAGCCTTACCAGGGTCGGCACTGAAGCTTTCTTT. It is translated as CASSLTRVGTEAFF.

There are a few counts of this clonotype. The rearrangement uses TRBV3-1 and TRBJ2-2, with 10 bases that match TRBD2. The CDR3 has 19 residues. V trimming: 6 bases; J trimming: 0 bases; junction bases outside the gene matches: 13. Germline V CDR1 and CDR2: LGHDT, YNNKEL (reference sequence). CDR3 in DNA: TGTGCCAGCAGTCGAACAAGCGGGGGGGCCCTCGCGAACACCGGGGAGCTGTTTTTT. Translated, it gives CASSRTSGGALANTGELFF.

This clonotype was picked up many times. This sequence joins TRBV7-9 and TRBJ2-7; the D is unclear. Germline assignment: CDR1 SEHNR and CDR2 FQNEAQ (reference sequence). V lost 1 base, J lost 7 bases, and 14 bases lay in between. The CDR3 has 14 residues. The CDR3 DNA follows: TGTGCCAGCAGCTTAGGCTTAGGGCCGGGTGAGCAGTACTTC. Amino acid sequence: CASSLGLGPGEQYF. Supplemented by reference TRBV7-9 and TRBJ2-7, the full variable domain reads DTGVSQNPRHKITKRGQNVTFRCDPISEHNRLYWYRQTLGQGPEFLTYFQNEAQLEKSRLLSDRFSAERPKGSFSTLEIQRTEQGDSAMYLCASSLGLGPGEQYFGPGTRLTVT.

The table lists this clonotype with many counts. The V call is TRBV28, the J call TRBJ2-5; D may be TRBD2 (5 bases). The CDR3 contains 15 residues. In germline, CDR1 is MDHEN, CDR2 SYDVKM. Trimming took 4 bases from V and 1 from J, leaving 13 bases between them. In DNA, the CDR3 is TGTGCCAGCAGTTCGGGCCTGAGGGCCCAAGAGACCCAGTACTTC. This sequence encodes CASSSGLRAQETQYF.

This clonotype was seen only a few times. The rearrangement uses TRBV14 and TRBJ2-5, with D unclear. The CDR3 extends over 14 amino acids. CDR1 and CDR2 from the germline V gene are SGHDN and FVKESK. V was clipped by 0 bases and J by 1 base, with 6 bases between them. The CDR3 is CASSQDWGQETQYF. The CDR3 nucleotides are TGTGCCAGCAGCCAAGATTGGGGCCAAGAGACCCAGTACTTC.

Many counts were recorded for this clonotype. This chain joins TRBV5-5 and TRBJ2-3; 8 nucleotides agree with TRBD1. J lost 6 bases, V lost 0 bases, and 6 bases had no gene match. The length of the CDR3 is 15 residues. The germline gives CDR1 SGHKS, CDR2 YYEKEE (reference sequence). The CDR3 reads CASSLGTGSWDTQYF. The CDR3 region has the DNA TGTGCCAGCAGCTTGGGGACAGGGAGCTGGGATACGCAGTATTTT.

This clonotype was seen more than once but under ten times. In nucleotides, the CDR3 is TGTGCCAGCAGCTTTTCCAGCTATAGCACAGATACGCAGTATTTT. Its translation: CASSFSSYSTDTQYF. This chain joins TRBV11-3 and TRBJ2-3; D gene ambiguous. V lost 3 bases to trimming and J lost 0 bases, with 10 bases between them. The CDR3 runs to 15 residues. From germline, CDR1 is SGHNT and CDR2 YENEEA.

This clonotype was observed many times. J is TRBJ1-1 and V is TRBV5-1; TRBD1 aligns across 7 bases. Germline values: CDR1 SGHRS, CDR2 YFSETQ. This CDR3 region has 16 residues. After removal of 0 bases from V and 0 bases from J, the junction contained 5 bases not matched to a gene. CDR3 nucleotides: TGCGCCAGCAGCTTGGGACCGGGACAGATGAACACTGAAGCTTTCTTT. This translates into CASSLGPGQMNTEAFF.

This clonotype was detected ten times or more. V is TRBV5-8 and J is TRBJ2-7, with 7 nucleotides matching TRBD2. This CDR3 spans 15 amino acids. With 7 bases clipped from V and 3 bases from J, the junction kept 13 bases outside the gene matches. In germline, CDR1 is SGHTS, CDR2 YDEGEE. This CDR3 is CASASLRLAYYEQYF. Here the CDR3 DNA reads TGTGCCAGCGCCTCGCTACGACTAGCCTACTACGAGCAGTACTTC.

This clonotype was seen at least ten times. The chain has TRBV4-3 and TRBJ2-7; 7 bases line up with TRBD1. Per the germline V gene, CDR1 is LGHNA and CDR2 is YSLEER. The J segment lost 2 bases and the V segment lost 6 bases, leaving 7 bases of the junction unmatched. The CDR3 is 14 residues long. CDR3 protein: CASSTRQGPYEQYF. The CDR3 DNA is TGCGCCAGCAGTACGCGACAGGGCCCCTACGAGCAGTACTTC.

This clonotype was detected only a few times. The chain couples TRBV11-2 to TRBJ2-1, with 7 bases identical to TRBD1. Germline V lookup: CDR1 SGHAT, CDR2 FQNNGV. The CDR3 covers 16 residues. The V segment lost 1 base and the J segment 7 bases; nucleotides outside the gene matches: 10. The CDR3 is CASSLVGTATWNEQFF. CDR3 in DNA: TGTGCCAGCAGCTTAGTGGGGACAGCTACATGGAATGAGCAGTTCTTC.

This clonotype was counted at least ten times. The chain links TRBV19 to TRBJ1-1; D is ambiguous. V shed 9 bases and J shed 0 bases, with 8 bases lying between them. Germline V gives CDR1 LNHDA, CDR2 SQIVND (reference sequence). The CDR3 consists of 12 residues. CDR3 in amino acids: CASHHLNTEAFF. The CDR3 nucleotides are TGTGCCAGCCACCACTTGAACACTGAAGCTTTCTTT.

This clonotype has just a few counts. The chain recombines TRBV7-9 with TRBJ1-3, with D perhaps TRBD1 (5 bases). V was trimmed by 5 bases and J by 0 bases, leaving 14 bases between them. This CDR3 contains 16 residues. CDR1 is SEHNR, CDR2 FQNEAQ, per germline (reference sequence). The CDR3 here is CASSESVGGSGNTIYF. The CDR3 DNA follows: TGTGCCAGCAGCGAGTCAGTTGGGGGCTCTGGAAACACCATATATTTT.

This clonotype was detected ten times or more. The chain has TRBV27 and TRBJ1-5; D is unresolved. This CDR3 region has 12 residues. V was clipped by 4 bases and J by 5 bases, with 6 bases between them. From germline, CDR1 is MNHEY and CDR2 SMNVEV (reference sequence). The DNA of the CDR3 is TGTGCCAGCAGTTATACGGATCAGCCCCAGCATTTT. Translation gives CASSYTDQPQHF.

Many counts were recorded for this clonotype. V and J are TRBV11-2 and TRBJ2-1, with TRBD2 matching over 7 bases. The CDR3 loop spans 15 amino acids. V was pared by 4 bases and J by 6 bases, with 9 bases of the junction left unmatched. From germline, CDR1 is SGHAT and CDR2 FQNNGV. The CDR3 sequence is CASSSLRGEGNEQFF. The CDR3 nucleotides are TGTGCCAGCAGCTCCCTCCGTGGGGAGGGCAATGAGCAGTTCTTC.

Concerning this clonotype: This may come from a read error, since a much larger clone is one base off. The chain is built from TRBV2 and TRBJ2-7; no definite D call. Germline CDR1 and CDR2: SNHLY and FYNNEI. The CDR3 runs 12 residues. The chain's CDR3 is CASSRSGYEQHF. The CDR3 region has the DNA TGTGCCAGCAGTCGTTCCGGGTACGAGCAGCACTTC.

This clonotype was seen many times. This chain links TRBV19 with TRBJ2-3, with D possibly being TRBD2 (5 bases). The V gene lost 3 bases and the J gene lost 3 bases, with 7 bases spanning the gap. CDR3 length: 13 amino acids. Germline values: CDR1 LNHDA, CDR2 SQIVND (reference sequence). The CDR3 DNA follows: TGTGCCAGTAGTATGATAGCGACAGATACGCAGTATTTT. It codes for CASSMIATDTQYF.

The CDR3 nucleotides read TGCGCCAGCAGCCAAGGGGGAGGCGGAGGCTCCTACAATGAGCAGTTCTTC. Amino acid sequence: CASSQGGGGGSYNEQFF. This chain joins TRBV4-3 and TRBJ2-1; the D gene is possibly TRBD2 (6 bases). The CDR3 totals 17 residues. Deletions cut 1 base from V and 0 bases from J, with 13 bases between. The germline gives CDR1 LGHNA, CDR2 YSLEER.

Note on this clonotype: A read error may account for a junction end that differs from germline. V is TRBV6-5 and J is TRBJ2-1; TRBD1 matches 7 bases. Germline V CDR1 and CDR2: MNHEY, SVGAGI. The CDR3 covers 16 residues. CDR3 DNA sequence: TGTGCCAGCAGTTACTATAAGAGGGGGCGCCTCAAGGAGCAGCTCTTC. Translated, it gives CASSYYKRGRLKEQLF.

This clonotype was found many times. The rearrangement uses TRBV10-3 and TRBJ1-2, with 7 bases identical to TRBD1. In germline, CDR1 is ENHRY, CDR2 SYGVKD. The CDR3 is 13 residues long. V dropped 2 bases and J dropped 7; count of bases not matched to a gene: 4. CDR3 region: CAISETGESGYTF. CDR3 bases: TGTGCCATCAGTGAGACAGGGGAGAGTGGCTACACCTTC.

This clonotype was counted many times. The chain combines TRBV6-5 with TRBJ2-7; D is tentatively TRBD1 or TRBD2 (7 bases each). The germline gives CDR1 MNHEY, CDR2 SVGAGI. V lost 4 bases, J lost 4 bases, and 14 bases lay in between. The CDR3 is 14 amino acids. This CDR3 is CASSWEGAKYEQYF. Here the CDR3 DNA reads TGTGCCAGCAGTTGGGAGGGGGCGAAGTACGAGCAGTACTTC.

Of note for this clonotype: This may stem from a read error, because a much larger clone lies one nucleotide away. The chain joins TRBV20-1 to TRBJ1-1, with unresolved D. This CDR3 region has 14 residues. Per the germline V gene, CDR1 is DFQATT and CDR2 is SNEGSKA (reference sequence). CDR3 in amino acids: CSTRDGIMSTEAFF. The CDR3 DNA is TGCAGTACTAGAGATGGCATCATGAGCACTGAAGCTTTCTTT.

Comment on this clonotype: A clone one base away is much larger, so this may be a read error. The CDR3 reads CASSYTSQERGRRQPQHF. CDR3 nucleotides: TGTGCCAGCAGTTACACCTCACAGGAAAGGGGCAGGAGGCAGCCCCAGCATTTT. V is TRBV6-2 or TRBV6-3 and J is TRBJ1-5; D possibly corresponds to TRBD1 (5 bases). The germline V gene encodes CDR1 MNHEY and CDR2 SVGEGT. V lost 2 bases to trimming and J lost 7 bases, with 24 bases between them. The CDR3 runs to 18 residues.

The chain is built from TRBV7-9 and TRBJ2-5, with 7 bases that match TRBD2. CDR1 SEHNR and CDR2 FQNEAQ come from the germline V gene (reference sequence). Germline trimming cut 7 bases from V and 5 bases from J; bases unmatched to any gene: 13. This CDR3 region has 15 residues. The CDR3 spells CASTSNTGEGETQYF. CDR3 nucleotides: TGTGCCAGCACCTCGAACACCGGGGAGGGGGAGACCCAGTACTTC.

This clonotype was counted many times. The chain couples TRBV6-2 or TRBV6-3 to TRBJ1-1, with 10 bases that match TRBD1. Per the germline V gene, CDR1 is MNHEY and CDR2 is SVGEGT. The CDR3 totals 13 residues. Losses at the gene ends were 6 bases for V and 4 bases for J; bases not matched to a gene: 2. CDR3 coding DNA: TGTGCCAGCAGGTGGACAGGGGGCACTGAAGCTTTCTTT. Protein product: CASRWTGGTEAFF.

This clonotype was seen many times. This rearrangement joins TRBV7-3 to TRBJ2-1; D gene uncertain. Germline values: CDR1 SGHTA, CDR2 FQGTGA. V gave up 5 bases and J gave up 0 bases, with 5 bases separating them. This CDR3 is built from 13 residues. As DNA, the CDR3 is TGTGCCAGCAGCCACGACTCCTACAATGAGCAGTTCTTC. Amino acids: CASSHDSYNEQFF.

As to this clonotype: This may arise from a read error, as a much more abundant clone is one base away. The chain recombines TRBV7-9 with TRBJ1-1; no clear D gene. The germline V gene encodes CDR1 SEHNR and CDR2 FQNEAQ (reference sequence). This CDR3 comprises 15 residues. The germline V and J ends were trimmed by 4 bases and 5 bases, with 17 bases remaining between them. For the CDR3, the DNA is TGTGCCAGCAGCTCAGACGGCGGAGGGTTGACTGAAGCTTTCTTT. Its protein product is CASSSDGGGLTEAFF.

The CDR3 sequence is CASSFAGAPYEQYF. DNA for the CDR3: TGTGCCAGCAGCTTCGCGGGGGCACCTTACGAGCAGTACTTC. The V gene is TRBV6-2 or TRBV6-3, the J gene TRBJ2-7, with a tentative D call TRBD2 (7 bases). The CDR3 covers 14 residues. The ends were cut back, 6 bases at V and 4 bases at J, with 16 bases in the middle. Germline CDR1 reads MNHEY; CDR2 reads SVGEGT.

This clonotype showed up many times. The V and J genes are TRBV6-6 and TRBJ2-7; a weak D match, TRBD2 (5 bases). V was pared by 5 bases and J by 4 bases, with 12 bases between. Germline CDR1 and CDR2: MNHNY and SVGAGI (reference sequence). The CDR3 contains 13 residues. DNA of the CDR3: TGTGCCAGCAGTCTGATCACGGGATACGAGCAGTACTTC. As protein: CASSLITGYEQYF.

This clonotype appeared many times. The CDR3 DNA reads as TGCGCCAGCAGCTTGGGAGCAGATATCTATGGCTACACCTTC. The encoded protein is CASSLGADIYGYTF. This sequence joins TRBV5-1 and TRBJ1-2, with D hard to call. The V gene lost 0 bases and the J gene lost 4 bases, with 10 bases spanning the gap. The germline V gene encodes CDR1 SGHRS and CDR2 YFSETQ. The CDR3 totals 14 residues.

As concerns this clonotype: A much larger clone lies a single base off, so this may be a read error. The chain uses TRBV6-2 or TRBV6-3 and TRBJ1-5, with unresolved D. CDR1 is MNHEY and CDR2 is SVGEGT in the germline V gene. The CDR3 totals 14 residues. V shed 10 bases and J shed 3 bases, with 16 bases lying between them. This chain's CDR3 is CAISSNKFNQPQHF. CDR3 in DNA: TGTGCCATCAGCAGTAACAAGTTCAATCAGCCCCAGCATTTT.